This T cell receptor (beta chain) originates from a study of T cells after yellow fever vaccination. Regarding the study as a whole: The secondary T-cell response peaked on day 5, not day 15, but was weaker. Subsequent booster samples again held most clones from primary vaccination (approximately 95% CD4, about 86% CD8).

Germline loops: CDR1 MDHEN, CDR2 SYDVKM. The CDR3 length is 18 residues. V was shortened by 8 bases and J by 3 bases, with 29 bases between the two germline ends. TCRdb analysed the 5' RACE reads with MiXCR anew, one entry per CDR3 protein. The sample has nearly 550,000 distinct CDR3 sequences, roughly a fifth seen once. This clonotype has just a few counts. Antigen specificity is unknown. The sequencing used PBMCs, collected 15 days after the yellow fever booster vaccination. The chain carries TRBV28 and TRBJ2-7; a possible D gene is TRBD2 (5 bases). The source is a man in his thirties or forties who received the YFV17D yellow fever vaccine. The CDR3 loop reads CASVKDGVDVFAVYEQYF. CDR3 bases: TGTGCCAGCGTCAAGGACGGGGTGGACGTCTTCGCCGTCTACGAGCAGTACTTC.